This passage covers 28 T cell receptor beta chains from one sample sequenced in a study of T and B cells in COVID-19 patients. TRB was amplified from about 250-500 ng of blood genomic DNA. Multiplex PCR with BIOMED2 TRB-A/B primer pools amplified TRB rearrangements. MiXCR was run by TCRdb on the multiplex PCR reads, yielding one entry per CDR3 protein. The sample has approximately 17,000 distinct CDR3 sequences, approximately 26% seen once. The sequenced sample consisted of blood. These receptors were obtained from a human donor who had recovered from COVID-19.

CDR3 in amino acids: CASSLDSSNTGELFF. In DNA form, the CDR3 reads TGCGCCAGCAGCTTGGATTCGTCGAACACCGGGGAGCTGTTTTTT. This chain joins TRBV5-1 and TRBJ2-2, with D uncertain. CDR1 and CDR2 from the germline V gene are SGHRS and YFSETQ. The CDR3 is made up of 15 amino acids. Trimming removed 0 bases at V and 0 bases at J, with 6 bases between.

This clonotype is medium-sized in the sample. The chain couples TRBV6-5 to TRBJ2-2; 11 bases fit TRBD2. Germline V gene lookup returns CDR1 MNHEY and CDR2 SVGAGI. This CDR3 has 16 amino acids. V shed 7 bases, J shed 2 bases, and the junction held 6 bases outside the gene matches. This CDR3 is CASTPGLAVNTGELFF. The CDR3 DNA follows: TGTGCCAGCACTCCGGGACTAGCGGTCAACACCGGGGAGCTGTTTTTT.

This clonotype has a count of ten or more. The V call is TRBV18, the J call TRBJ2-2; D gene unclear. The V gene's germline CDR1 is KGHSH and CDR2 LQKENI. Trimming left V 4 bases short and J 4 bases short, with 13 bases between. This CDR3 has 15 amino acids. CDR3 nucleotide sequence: TGTGCCAGCTCACGCCTAGTTCAATTCACCGGGGAGCTGTTTTTT. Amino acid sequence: CASSRLVQFTGELFF. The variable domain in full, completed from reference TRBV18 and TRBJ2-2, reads NAGVMQNPRHLVRRRGQEARLRCSPMKGHSHVYWYRQLPEEGLKFMVYLQKENIIDESGMPKERFSAEFPKEGPSILRIQQVVRGDSAAYFCASSRLVQFTGELFFGEGSRLTVL.

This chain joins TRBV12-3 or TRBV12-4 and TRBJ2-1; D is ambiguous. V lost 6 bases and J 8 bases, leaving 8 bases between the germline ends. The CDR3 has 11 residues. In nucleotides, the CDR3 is TGTGCCAGCAGCCTAGGGCATGAGCAGTTCTTC. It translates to CASSLGHEQFF.

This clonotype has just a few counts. CDR3 sequence: CASSLGPGGYEQYF. DNA for the CDR3: TGTGCCAGCAGTTTAGGGCCCGGGGGTTACGAGCAGTACTTC. The rearrangement links TRBV27 to TRBJ2-7; D might be TRBD2 (6 bases). CDR1 is MNHEY, CDR2 SMNVEV, per germline (reference sequence). CDR3 length: 14 amino acids. Trimming shortened V by 2 bases and J by 4 bases, and 12 bases separated the two germline ends.

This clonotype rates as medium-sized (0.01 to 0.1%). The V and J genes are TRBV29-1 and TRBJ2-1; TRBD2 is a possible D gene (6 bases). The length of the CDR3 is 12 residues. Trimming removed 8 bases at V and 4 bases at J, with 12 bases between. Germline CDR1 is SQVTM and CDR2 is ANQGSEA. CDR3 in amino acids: CSLTGGYNEQFF. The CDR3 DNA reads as TGCAGCTTGACTGGGGGGTACAATGAGCAGTTCTTC.

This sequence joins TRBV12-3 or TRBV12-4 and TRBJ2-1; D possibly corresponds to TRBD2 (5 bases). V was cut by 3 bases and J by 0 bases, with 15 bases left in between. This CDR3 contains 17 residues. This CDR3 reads CASSFWRTSSSYNEQFF. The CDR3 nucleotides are TGTGCCAGCAGTTTCTGGCGGACTTCAAGCTCCTACAATGAGCAGTTCTTC.

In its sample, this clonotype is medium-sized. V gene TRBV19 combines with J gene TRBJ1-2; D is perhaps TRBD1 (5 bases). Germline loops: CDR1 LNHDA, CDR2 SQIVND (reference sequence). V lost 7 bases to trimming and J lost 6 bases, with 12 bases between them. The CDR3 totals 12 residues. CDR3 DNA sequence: TGTGCCAGTACGTTTCGGGGGGATGGCTACACCTTC. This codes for CASTFRGDGYTF.

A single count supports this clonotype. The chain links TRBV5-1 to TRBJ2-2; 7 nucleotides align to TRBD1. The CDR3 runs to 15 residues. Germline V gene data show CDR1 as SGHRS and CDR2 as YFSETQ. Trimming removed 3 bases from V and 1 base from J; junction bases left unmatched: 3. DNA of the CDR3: TGCGCCAGCAGCTCAACAGGGGAGAACACCGGGGAGCTGTTTTTT. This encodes CASSSTGENTGELFF.

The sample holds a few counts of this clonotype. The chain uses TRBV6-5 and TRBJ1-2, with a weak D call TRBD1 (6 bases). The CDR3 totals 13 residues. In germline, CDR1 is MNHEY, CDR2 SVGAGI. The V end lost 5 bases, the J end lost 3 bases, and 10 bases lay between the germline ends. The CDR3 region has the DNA TGTGCCAGCAGTCCAGGGGTCGACTATGGCTACACCTTC. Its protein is CASSPGVDYGYTF.

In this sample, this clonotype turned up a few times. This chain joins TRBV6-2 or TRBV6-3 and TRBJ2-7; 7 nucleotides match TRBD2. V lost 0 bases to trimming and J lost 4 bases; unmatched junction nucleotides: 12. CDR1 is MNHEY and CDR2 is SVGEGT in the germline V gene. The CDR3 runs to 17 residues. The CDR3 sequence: CASSYSIGAGETYEQYF. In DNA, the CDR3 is TGTGCCAGCAGTTACTCTATCGGTGCGGGAGAGACGTACGAGCAGTACTTC.

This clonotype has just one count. The CDR3 reads CASSYGQGAYYGYTF. CDR3 bases: TGTGCCAGCAGTTACGGACAGGGGGCATACTATGGCTACACCTTC. The chain combines TRBV6-5 with TRBJ1-2; 11 positions match TRBD1. Germline CDR1 reads MNHEY; CDR2 reads SVGAGI. This CDR3 is built from 15 residues. The trim removed 2 bases at V and 3 bases at J, leaving 2 bases unmatched.

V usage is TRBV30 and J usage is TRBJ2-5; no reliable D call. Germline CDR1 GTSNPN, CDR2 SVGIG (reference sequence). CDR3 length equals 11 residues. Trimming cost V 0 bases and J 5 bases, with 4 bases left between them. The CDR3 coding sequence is TGTGCCTGGAGTGTATGGGAGACCCAGTACTTC. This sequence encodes CAWSVWETQYF.

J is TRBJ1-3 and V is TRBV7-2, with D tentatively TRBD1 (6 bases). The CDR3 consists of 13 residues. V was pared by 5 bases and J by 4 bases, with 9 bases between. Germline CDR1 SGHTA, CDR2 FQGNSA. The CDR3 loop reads CASSRDMGNTIYF. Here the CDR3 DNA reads TGTGCCAGCAGCCGGGACATGGGAAACACCATATATTTT.

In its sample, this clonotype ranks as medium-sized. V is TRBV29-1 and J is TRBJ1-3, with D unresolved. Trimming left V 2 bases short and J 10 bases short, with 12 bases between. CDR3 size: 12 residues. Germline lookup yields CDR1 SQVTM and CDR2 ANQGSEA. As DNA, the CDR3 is TGCAGCGTTGAAAACTACGAAGGGACCATATATTTT. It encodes CSVENYEGTIYF.

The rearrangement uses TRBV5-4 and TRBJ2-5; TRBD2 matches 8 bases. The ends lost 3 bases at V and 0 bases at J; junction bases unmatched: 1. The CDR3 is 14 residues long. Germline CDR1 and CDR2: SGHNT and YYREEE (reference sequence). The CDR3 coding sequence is TGTGCCAGCAGCTCACTAGCGGACCAAGAGACCCAGTACTTC. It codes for CASSSLADQETQYF.

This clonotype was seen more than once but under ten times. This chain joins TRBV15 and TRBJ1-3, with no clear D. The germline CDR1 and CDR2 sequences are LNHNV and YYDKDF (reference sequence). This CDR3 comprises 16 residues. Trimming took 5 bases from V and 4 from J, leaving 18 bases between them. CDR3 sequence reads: CATSFGPGDTGNTIYF. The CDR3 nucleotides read TGTGCCACCAGCTTTGGTCCGGGAGATACCGGAAACACCATATATTTT.

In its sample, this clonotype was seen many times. CDR3: CASRSQGVYEQYF. The CDR3 DNA reads as TGTGCCAGCAGGTCACAAGGGGTCTACGAGCAGTACTTC. The chain uses TRBV27 and TRBJ2-7; D is possibly TRBD1 (5 bases). Germline values: CDR1 MNHEY, CDR2 SMNVEV (reference sequence). The CDR3 contains 13 residues. V was pared by 6 bases and J by 3 bases, with 12 bases between.

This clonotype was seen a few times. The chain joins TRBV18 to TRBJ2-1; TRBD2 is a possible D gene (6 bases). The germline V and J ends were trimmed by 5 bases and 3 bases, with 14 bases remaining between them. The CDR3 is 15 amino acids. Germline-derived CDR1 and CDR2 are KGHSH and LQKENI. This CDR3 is CASSWLGGDYNEQFF. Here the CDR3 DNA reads TGTGCCAGCTCATGGCTAGGAGGGGACTACAATGAGCAGTTCTTC.

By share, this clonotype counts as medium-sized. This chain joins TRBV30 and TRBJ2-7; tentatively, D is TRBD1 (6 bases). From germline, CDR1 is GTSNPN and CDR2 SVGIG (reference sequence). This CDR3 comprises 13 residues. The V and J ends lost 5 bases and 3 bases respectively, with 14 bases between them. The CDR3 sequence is CAWAGQNNYEQYF. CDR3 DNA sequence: TGTGCCTGGGCTGGACAGAATAACTACGAGCAGTACTTC.

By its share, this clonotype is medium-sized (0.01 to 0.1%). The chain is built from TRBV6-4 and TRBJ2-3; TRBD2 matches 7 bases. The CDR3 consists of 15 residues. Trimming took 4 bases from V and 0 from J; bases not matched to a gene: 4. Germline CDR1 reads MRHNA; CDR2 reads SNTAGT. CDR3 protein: CASSARGGSTDTQYF. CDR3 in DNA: TGTGCCAGCAGTGCTCGCGGGGGAAGCACAGATACGCAGTATTTT.

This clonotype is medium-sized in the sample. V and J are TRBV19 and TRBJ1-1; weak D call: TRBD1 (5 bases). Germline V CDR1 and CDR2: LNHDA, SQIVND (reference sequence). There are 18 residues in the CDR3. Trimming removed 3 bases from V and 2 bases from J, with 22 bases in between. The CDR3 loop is CASSIGGRLRAGNTEAFF. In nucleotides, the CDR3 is TGTGCCAGTAGTATCGGAGGACGACTCAGGGCTGGCAACACTGAAGCTTTCTTT.

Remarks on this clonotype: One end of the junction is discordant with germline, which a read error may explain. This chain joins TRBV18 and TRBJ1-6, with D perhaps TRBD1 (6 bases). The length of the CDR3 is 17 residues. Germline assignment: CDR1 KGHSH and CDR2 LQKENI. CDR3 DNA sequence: TGTGCCAGCTCACCACGGGGGGCAGATGGCAAGGGTTCACTCCTCCACTTT. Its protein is CASSPRGADGKGSLLHF.

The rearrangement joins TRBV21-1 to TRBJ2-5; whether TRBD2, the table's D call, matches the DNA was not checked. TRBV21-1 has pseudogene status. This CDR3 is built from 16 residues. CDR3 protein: CASSKIRGSLRETQYF. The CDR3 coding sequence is TGTGCCAGCAGCAAAATACGAGGGAGCCTTCGGGAGACCCAGTACTTC.

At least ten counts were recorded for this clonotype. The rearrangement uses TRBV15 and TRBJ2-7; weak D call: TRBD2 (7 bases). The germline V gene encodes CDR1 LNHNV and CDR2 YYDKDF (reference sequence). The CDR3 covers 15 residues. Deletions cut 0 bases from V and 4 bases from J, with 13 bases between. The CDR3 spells CATSRDGGPVYEQYF. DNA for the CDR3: TGTGCCACCAGCAGAGACGGGGGGCCGGTGTACGAGCAGTACTTC.

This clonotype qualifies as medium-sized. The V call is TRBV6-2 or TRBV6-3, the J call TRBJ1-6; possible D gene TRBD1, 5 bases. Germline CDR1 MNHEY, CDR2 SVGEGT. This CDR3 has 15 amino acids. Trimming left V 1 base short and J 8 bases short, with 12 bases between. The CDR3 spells CASSYFQGEDSPLHF. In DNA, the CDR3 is TGTGCCAGCAGTTACTTCCAGGGCGAGGATTCACCCCTCCACTTT.

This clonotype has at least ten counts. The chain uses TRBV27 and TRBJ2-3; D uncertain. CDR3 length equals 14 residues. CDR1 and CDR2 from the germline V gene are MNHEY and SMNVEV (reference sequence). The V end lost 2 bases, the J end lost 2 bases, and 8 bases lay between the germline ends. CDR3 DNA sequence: TGTGCCAGCAGTTTAACAGCAAACACAGATACGCAGTATTTT. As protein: CASSLTANTDTQYF.

CDR3 protein: CSARDRMGGGNTEAFF. CDR3 nucleotides: TGCAGTGCTAGAGATAGGATGGGAGGGGGGAACACTGAAGCTTTCTTT. The chain joins TRBV20-1 to TRBJ1-1; D is perhaps TRBD1 (6 bases). The CDR3 length is 16 residues. CDR1 is DFQATT, CDR2 SNEGSKA, per germline (reference sequence). V lost 0 bases, J lost 1 base, and 15 bases lay in between.